This TCR beta chain emerged from a study of T cells in Graves' hyperthyroidism and ophthalmopathy. Diagnoses were made from clinical symptoms, serum measures (thyroxine and TRAb), thyroid ultrasound and orbital computed tomography. V lost 3 bases and J lost 2, with 5 bases in between. This CDR3 comprises 13 residues. In germline, CDR1 is SNHLY, CDR2 FYNNEI. This clonotype was seen many times. The TCR beta CDR3 regions underwent amplification using RNA transcripts as the source. HTBI primers drove first-round RT-PCR of the TCR CDR3. Each CDR3 protein is one row after TCRdb ran MiXCR on the multiplex PCR reads. The data contain some 490,000 distinct CDR3 sequences, around a fifth of them seen just once; the ten biggest clones take up 49%.

Sample: blood. This TCR came from a woman between 65 and 79 years old with Graves' ophthalmopathy. The rearrangement uses TRBV2 and TRBJ1-5, with D hard to call. CDR3 amino acids: CASSDGGNQPQHF. DNA of the CDR3: TGTGCCAGCAGTGACGGAGGCAATCAGCCCCAGCATTTT. The variable domain in full, completed from reference TRBV2 and TRBJ1-5, reads EPEVTQTPSHQVTQMGQEVILRCVPISNHLYFYWYRQILGQKVEFLVSFYNNEISEKSEIFDDQFSVERPDGSNFTLKIRSTKLEDSAMYFCASSDGGNQPQHFGDGTRLSIL.